The 22 T cell receptor beta chains reported below all come from one sample, sequenced in a study of molecular identifiers for immune sequencing clone quantification. A single record per CDR3 protein comes from TCRdb applying MiXCR to the PCR reads. This table has about 320,000 distinct CDR3 sequences, 24% appearing once. Sequenced input: naive CD8+ T cells from blood, with Jurkat cell RNA spiked in. Subset given: FACS-sorted CD8+CD4-CCR7+CD45RA+ naive T cells. These receptors originate from a human donor in good health. Some libraries in this study had Jurkat cell RNA spiked in.

This clonotype appeared many times. This sequence joins TRBV7-2 and TRBJ2-3, with 8 bases identical to TRBD2. The V gene's germline CDR1 is SGHTA and CDR2 FQGNSA. This CDR3 is built from 16 residues. With V trimmed by 0 bases and J by 3 bases, 5 bases remained unmatched. CDR3: CASSLAIAGRTDTQYF. In DNA form, the CDR3 reads TGTGCCAGCAGCTTAGCCATAGCGGGAAGGACAGATACGCAGTATTTT.

This clonotype came up many times. This chain links TRBV5-6 with TRBJ1-3; no definite D call. The CDR3 sequence is 14 residues long. V lost 2 bases and J lost 0, with 6 bases in between. The germline V gene encodes CDR1 SGHDT and CDR2 YYEEEE. This chain's CDR3 is CASSLGSSGNTIYF. DNA for the CDR3: TGTGCCAGCAGCTTAGGGAGCTCTGGAAACACCATATATTTT.

This clonotype occurred a few times. J is TRBJ1-1 and V is TRBV28, with D unresolved. CDR1 is MDHEN and CDR2 is SYDVKM in the germline V gene. The CDR3 totals 14 residues. The ends were cut back, 6 bases at V and 3 bases at J, with 14 bases in the middle. CDR3 residues: CASSLTDGDTEAFF. CDR3 bases: TGTGCCAGCAGCTTAACAGATGGGGACACTGAAGCTTTCTTT.

In its sample, this clonotype was seen many times. CDR3 in amino acids: CASRYRSSYEQYF. In nucleotides, the CDR3 is TGTGCCAGCAGATACAGGTCCTCCTACGAGCAGTACTTC. This chain joins TRBV27 and TRBJ2-7, with D possibly matching TRBD1 (5 bases). V was cut by 6 bases and J by 0 bases, with 9 bases left in between. There are 13 residues in the CDR3. Germline CDR1 MNHEY, CDR2 SMNVEV (reference sequence).

In this sample, this clonotype turned up many times. The V call is TRBV30, the J call TRBJ2-2; D unclear. V dropped 7 bases and J dropped 1 base, with 10 bases sitting between them. This CDR3 region has 13 residues. From germline, CDR1 is GTSNPN and CDR2 SVGIG (reference sequence). The CDR3 here is CASEQVNTGELFF. For the CDR3, the DNA is TGTGCCTCCGAGCAGGTGAACACCGGGGAGCTGTTTTTT.

This clonotype was observed many times. The chain uses TRBV5-1 and TRBJ2-7; maybe TRBD2 (5 bases). V lost 3 bases and J lost 3, with 13 bases in between. The CDR3 is made up of 14 amino acids. CDR1 SGHRS and CDR2 YFSETQ come from the germline V gene. The CDR3 protein is CASSSRGPVYEQYF. Written as DNA, the CDR3 is TGCGCCAGCAGCTCACGAGGGCCGGTCTACGAGCAGTACTTC.

This clonotype was seen only a few times. V and J are TRBV20-1 and TRBJ2-7; D is unresolved. CDR1 DFQATT and CDR2 SNEGSKA come from the germline V gene (reference sequence). This CDR3 has 12 residues. Trimming took 6 bases from V and 0 from J, leaving 9 bases between them. CDR3 loop: CSARHTSYEQYF. For the CDR3, the DNA is TGCAGTGCGAGACACACCTCCTACGAGCAGTACTTC.

This clonotype was seen more than once but under ten times. CDR3 in amino acids: CAWSIGSDSNQPQHF. CDR3 bases: TGTGCCTGGAGCATAGGCAGCGATAGCAATCAGCCCCAGCATTTT. This chain joins TRBV30 and TRBJ1-5; the D is unclear. Germline CDR1 is GTSNPN and CDR2 is SVGIG (reference sequence). This CDR3 has 15 amino acids. Trimming pared 3 bases from V and 0 bases from J, leaving 12 bases between.

With respect to this clonotype: A read error may explain this, as a much larger clone is one base away. The chain couples TRBV27 to TRBJ2-7; D ambiguous. The CDR3 spans 11 residues. Deletions cut 5 bases from V and 2 bases from J, with 4 bases between. The germline V gene encodes CDR1 MNHEY and CDR2 SMNVEV (reference sequence). The CDR3 nucleotides are TGTGCCAGCAGTGTACCCTACGAGCAGTACTTC. Residues: CASSVPYEQYF.

The chain is built from TRBV9 and TRBJ2-2; 10 positions match TRBD1. The J segment lost 3 bases and the V segment lost 4 bases, leaving 15 bases of the junction unmatched. CDR3 length: 19 amino acids. Germline assignment: CDR1 SGDLS and CDR2 YYNGEE. CDR3 sequence reads: CASSLNHFTGTGDTGELFF. DNA for the CDR3: TGTGCCAGCAGCCTAAACCACTTTACCGGGACAGGGGACACCGGGGAGCTGTTTTTT. Complete variable domain (other parts from reference TRBV9 and TRBJ2-2): DSGVTQTPKHLITATGQRVTLRCSPRSGDLSVYWYQQSLDQGLQFLIQYYNGEERAKGNILERFSAQQFPDLHSELNLSSLELGDSALYFCASSLNHFTGTGDTGELFFGEGSRLTVL.

The chain couples TRBV11-2 to TRBJ1-1; the match to TRBD1 covers 7 bases. The CDR3 runs to 16 residues. The trim removed 1 base at V and 8 bases at J, leaving 13 bases unmatched. CDR1 and CDR2 from the germline V gene are SGHAT and FQNNGV. The CDR3 bases are TGTGCCAGCAGCTTAGGTTATGGACAGGTGGGACTCGAAGCTTTCTTT. It is translated as CASSLGYGQVGLEAFF.

This clonotype came up a few times. The CDR3 DNA reads as TGTGCCAGCAGCCCACCCTCGCAGTTAGCTAACTATGGCTACACCTTC. It translates to CASSPPSQLANYGYTF. The genes are TRBV6-2 or TRBV6-3 and TRBJ1-2; D gene uncertain. This CDR3 region has 16 residues. The V and J ends lost 6 bases and 0 bases respectively, with 17 bases between them. The germline gives CDR1 MNHEY, CDR2 SVGEGT.

This clonotype was recorded a few times. The chain joins TRBV13 to TRBJ2-5, with 8 nucleotides matching TRBD1. This CDR3 contains 16 residues. CDR1 and CDR2 (germline): PRHDT, FYEKMQ (reference sequence). V lost 2 bases, J lost 0 bases, and 5 bases stayed unmatched. The CDR3 spells CASSLSQQGDQETQYF. DNA of the CDR3: TGTGCCAGCAGCTTAAGTCAACAGGGGGACCAAGAGACCCAGTACTTC. Together with reference TRBV13 and TRBJ2-5, the CDR3 gives the full variable domain: AAGVIQSPRHLIKEKRETATLKCYPIPRHDTVYWYQQGPGQDPQFLISFYEKMQSDKGSIPDRFSAQQFSDYHSELNMSSLELGDSALYFCASSLSQQGDQETQYFGPGTRLLVL.

The chain uses TRBV3-1 and TRBJ2-3; D gene uncertain. The CDR3 is made up of 12 amino acids. Germline values: CDR1 LGHDT, CDR2 YNNKEL (reference sequence). V dropped 8 bases and J dropped 4 bases, with 10 bases sitting between them. CDR3 in amino acids: CASGLEADTQYF. The DNA of the CDR3 is TGTGCCAGCGGCCTTGAGGCAGATACGCAGTATTTT.

This clonotype was seen a handful of times. The chain employs TRBV4-2 and TRBJ1-5, with TRBD1 identical over 9 bases. The CDR3 is made up of 17 amino acids. The ends lost 3 bases at V and 6 bases at J; junction bases unmatched: 12. Germline-derived CDR1 and CDR2 are LGHNA and YNFKEQ. The CDR3 DNA sequence: TGTGCCAGCAGCCAGGATGAGACAGGGGGTTCAGGTCAGCCCCAGCATTTT. Its translation is CASSQDETGGSGQPQHF.

This clonotype was observed a handful of times. A read error may explain this, as a much larger clone is one base away. This rearrangement joins TRBV29-1 to TRBJ2-3; maybe TRBD2 (5 bases). This CDR3 contains 15 residues. Trimming left V 3 bases short and J 0 bases short, with 13 bases between. Per the germline V gene, CDR1 is SQVTM and CDR2 is ANQGSEA. The CDR3, as DNA: TGCAGCGTTGATGTTAAGGGAGAAAGCACAGATACGCAGTATTTT. Translation: CSVDVKGESTDTQYF.

This clonotype was seen many times. The chain employs TRBV9 and TRBJ2-3; no reliable D call. The CDR3 totals 16 residues. The V end was cut by 0 bases, the J end by 3 bases, with 14 bases between. Germline V gene data show CDR1 as SGDLS and CDR2 as YYNGEE. Here the CDR3 reads CASSVGGSLKTDTQYF. The CDR3 DNA sequence: TGTGCCAGCAGCGTAGGTGGTAGTCTTAAGACAGATACGCAGTATTTT.

Worth noting for this clonotype: One base away lies a much larger clone, so this may be a sequencing read error. The chain couples TRBV4-1 to TRBJ2-5, with D possibly TRBD2 on 6 matching bases. There are 17 residues in the CDR3. Germline CDR1 MGHRA, CDR2 YSYEKL. DNA for the CDR3: TGCGCCGGCAGCCTGACACCCCCCGGGACTGGCCAAGAGACCCAGTACTTC. This codes for CAGSLTPPGTGQETQYF.

The chain links TRBV11-2 to TRBJ2-5; 12 positions agree with TRBD1. Germline V gene data show CDR1 as SGHAT and CDR2 as FQNNGV. CDR3 length equals 15 residues. Losses at the gene ends were 5 bases for V and 7 bases for J; bases not matched to a gene: 8. CDR3 coding DNA: TGTGCCAGCAGCCCCGGGACAGGGGGCTTTGGGACCCAGTACTTC. Its protein product is CASSPGTGGFGTQYF.

This clonotype was picked up a small number of times. This rearrangement joins TRBV27 to TRBJ2-1; TRBD2 agrees at 11 bases. J was trimmed by 7 bases and V by 7 bases; bases with no gene match: 12. Per the germline V gene, CDR1 is MNHEY and CDR2 is SMNVEV (reference sequence). This CDR3 spans 16 amino acids. CDR3 sequence: CASTPFGSGGANEQFF. The DNA of the CDR3 is TGTGCCAGCACTCCTTTCGGTAGCGGGGGGGCAAATGAGCAGTTCTTC.

The sample holds a few counts of this clonotype. The chain has TRBV4-1 and TRBJ2-5; 7 bases line up with TRBD2. The junction had 8 bases not matched to a gene; V was cut back by 0 bases and J by 1 base. CDR1 and CDR2 (germline): MGHRA, YSYEKL. This CDR3 is 17 amino acids long. The CDR3 reads CASSQERDSGSQETQYF. The CDR3, as DNA: TGCGCCAGCAGCCAAGAGAGAGATAGCGGGTCCCAAGAGACCCAGTACTTC.

The gene calls are TRBV7-9 and TRBJ2-2; D is possibly TRBD1 (5 bases). The germline CDR1 and CDR2 sequences are SEHNR and FQNEAQ (reference sequence). The V and J ends lost 2 bases and 0 bases respectively, with 25 bases between them. This CDR3 is built from 21 residues. The CDR3 DNA reads TGTGCCAGCAGCTTAAGTGTGATTGGACATGCTGTCTTCGCGAACACCGGGGAGCTGTTTTTT. Encoded protein: CASSLSVIGHAVFANTGELFF.